The source of this T cell receptor (beta chain) is a study of OX40 agonist ivuxolimab in advanced cancers. Regarding the study in general: The costimulatory receptor OX40 (CD134) was targeted by ivuxolimab, a fully human IgG2 agonistic monoclonal antibody. Intravenous ivuxolimab was administered to patients every 2 weeks at six dose levels: 0.01, 0.1, 0.3, 1.5, 3 and 10 mg/kg. Among the 50 to 55 dose-escalation patients, approximately 20 had hepatocellular carcinoma, 15 or so melanoma, 9 renal cell carcinoma and 9 head and neck cancer. In the dose-escalation cohort, 70% to 85% of patients were male, and the mean age was approximately 60 years, with a range of about 20 to 90. Patients were allowed to have had prior anti-PD-1, anti-PD-L1 or anti-CTLA-4 therapy, and approximately 39% of the dose-escalation patients had been treated with checkpoint inhibitors. Three dose-escalation patients achieved partial responses, one with hepatocellular carcinoma and two with cutaneous melanoma. The purpose of peripheral TCRbeta sequencing was to test whether ivuxolimab changed TCR sequence diversity and led to clonal T-cell expansion. The paper describes the monotherapy dose-escalation part (N ≈ 52 patients) of the phase I trial of ivuxolimab.

Patients with autoimmune disease history or receiving systemic immunosuppression were excluded from the trial. Peripheral blood for TCR sequencing was collected from all dose cohorts at baseline, on cycle 4 day 1, and on cycle 7 day 1. The samples were drawn from a first-in-human, open-label, multicenter phase I dose-escalation trial of ivuxolimab. The trial enrolled adults with locally advanced or metastatic head and neck squamous cell, hepatocellular, melanoma or renal cell carcinoma. Before TCR sequencing, CD4+ and CD8+ T cells were separately sorted from peripheral blood. Taken from the germline V gene, the CDR1 and CDR2 loops are SGDLS and YYNGEE. Measured from the cysteine to the phenylalanine, the CDR3 is 14 residues long. Only the CDR3 region is kept as DNA, spanning 42 bases read in frame from base 1. V trim: 4 bases; J trim: 4 bases; unmatched bases: 3. To note about this clone: This receptor's antigen is unknown. No clone much larger than this one lies a single base away; base qualities are absent.

The full study reports these points: Antigen specificity was not determined for the clonally expanded peripheral T cells. On average, CD8+ T cells showed more expanded clones than CD4+ T cells after ivuxolimab. In the 0.1-3.0 mg/kg groups, partial responders were among the patients with the lowest normalized peripheral clonal expansion, particularly in CD8+ T cells. At doses from 0.1 to 3.0 mg/kg, clonal expansion was seen in both CD4+ and CD8+ blood T cells between baseline and week 6. Low levels of normalized T-cell clonal expansion were also seen in some nonresponding patients.

Genomic DNA was extracted from sorted cells for sequencing of the TCRbeta CDR3 region. The immunoSEQ Assay was used for sequencing of TCRbeta CDR3 regions. In its TCRdb copy, this immuneACCESS table keeps in-frame sequences only and misses some clones. Where compared with another copy, unresolved V genes explain less than half of these, and the others have no known cause. This sample is represented by 25,000 to 30,000 clones; 84% of them were singletons. 18% of the sample lies in the top ten. This TCR came from an adult with an advanced solid tumor such as melanoma, head and neck, liver or kidney cancer. The sequence joins TRBV9 to TRBJ2-5, and 11 bases in between align with TRBD2. Sequencing was performed on CD4+ or CD8+ T cells sorted from blood, taken in a trial of the OX40 agonist ivuxolimab. The DNA sequence reads TGTGCCAGCAGCTTAGCGGGGGGGCTAGAGACCCAGTACTTC. It codes for CASSLAGGLETQYF.